This T cell receptor beta chain was identified in a study of blood T cell repertoires in COVID-19. Germline V lookup: CDR1 SGHRS, CDR2 YFSETQ. The V and J ends lost 0 bases and 5 bases respectively, with 14 bases between them. This CDR3 spans 15 amino acids. Libraries were prepared by immunoSEQ multiplex PCR; TCRdb keeps only in-frame clonotypes and omits some of them. In the table there are around 190,000 clones, roughly 88% of which are singletons. The TCR sequence derives from a human donor in a cohort sampled during active COVID-19. Material for sequencing was peripheral blood. The J gene is TRBJ1-1, the V gene TRBV5-1, with D perhaps matching TRBD1 (6 bases). The CDR3 loop is CASSLVPGVRTEAFF. CDR3 bases: TGCGCCAGCAGCTTGGTGCCAGGGGTTCGAACTGAAGCTTTCTTT.